A single sample gave rise to the 27 T cell receptor beta chains below, sequenced in a study of early T cells in non-severe SARS-CoV-2 infection. Via MiXCR, TCRdb re-called the 5' RACE reads, giving one row per CDR3 protein. The sample shows roughly 56,000 distinct CDR3 sequences, roughly a tenth of them seen only once. The sequencing sample was made of whole blood. The source is an adult who was a healthcare worker with PCR-confirmed SARS-CoV-2 infection or an uninfected control (not recorded which).

In this sample, this clonotype turned up many times. This sequence joins TRBV19 and TRBJ2-2, with 7 bases identical to TRBD2. The V gene end was trimmed by 5 bases and the J gene end by 3 bases; junction bases not matched to a gene: 9. CDR3 length: 16 residues. Per germline, CDR1 LNHDA and CDR2 SQIVND (reference sequence). This CDR3 is CASSSSGGRDTGELFF. The CDR3 region has the DNA TGTGCCAGTAGTTCATCGGGGGGTCGCGACACCGGGGAGCTGTTTTTT.

This clonotype was counted ten times or more. The rearrangement links TRBV4-3 to TRBJ2-2; D is unresolved. The CDR3 has 16 amino acids. The germline gives CDR1 LGHNA, CDR2 YSLEER. The ends were cut back, 0 bases at V and 0 bases at J, with 8 bases in the middle. CDR3 amino acids: CASSQEPPSNTGELFF. The CDR3 DNA follows: TGCGCCAGCAGCCAAGAACCCCCTTCGAACACCGGGGAGCTGTTTTTT.

This clonotype was counted ten times or more. The rearrangement uses TRBV10-1 and TRBJ2-5, with a possible D match to TRBD1 (5 bases). Trimming took 0 bases from V and 5 from J, leaving 7 bases between them. CDR3 length: 13 residues. Germline V gene sequence: CDR1 WNHNN, CDR2 SYGVQD (reference sequence). The CDR3: CASSESRVETQYF. For the CDR3, the DNA is TGCGCCAGCAGTGAGTCCAGGGTGGAGACCCAGTACTTC.

This clonotype has a count of ten or more. The junction departs from the called germline gene at one end, perhaps through a read error. The chain is built from TRBV29-1 and TRBJ1-5; 7 positions agree with TRBD1. Germline-derived CDR1 and CDR2 are SQVTM and ANQGSEA. The CDR3 runs to 14 residues. The DNA for the CDR3 is TGCAGCGTGGAAGTAGGGGGCGGCAATCAGCCCCAGCATTTT. Amino acids: CSVEVGGGNQPQHF.

This clonotype has ten or more counts. The V call is TRBV10-3, the J call TRBJ2-2; D might be TRBD1 (7 bases). In germline, CDR1 is ENHRY, CDR2 SYGVKD. Trimming cost V 7 bases and J 4 bases, with 13 bases left between them. The CDR3 totals 14 residues. The CDR3 sequence: CAITRQGGTGELFF. CDR3 coding DNA: TGTGCCATCACTAGACAGGGAGGCACCGGGGAGCTGTTTTTT.

This clonotype was recorded at least ten times. The chain uses TRBV3-1 and TRBJ1-2; TRBD1 aligns across 7 bases. V lost 4 bases, J lost 6 bases, and 5 bases stayed unmatched. This CDR3 comprises 13 residues. Per the germline V gene, CDR1 is LGHDT and CDR2 is YNNKEL (reference sequence). The CDR3 DNA reads TGTGCCAGCAGCCCCGACAGGGCGCATGGCTACACCTTC. Amino acid sequence: CASSPDRAHGYTF. Full variable domain (missing parts from reference TRBV3-1 and TRBJ1-2): DTAVSQTPKYLVTQMGNDKSIKCEQNLGHDTMYWYKQDSKKFLKIMFSYNNKELIINETVPNRFSPKSPDKAHLNLHINSLELGDSAVYFCASSPDRAHGYTFGSGTRLTVV.

Points on this clonotype: A read error may explain this, as a much larger clone is one base away. The chain uses TRBV5-1 and TRBJ2-2; weak D call: TRBD2 (5 bases). Deletions cut 3 bases from V and 16 bases from J, with 19 bases between. Germline CDR1 is SGHRS and CDR2 is YFSETQ. The length of the CDR3 is 13 residues. CDR3 region: CASSSRTPGSWFF. CDR3 coding DNA: TGCGCCAGCAGCTCAAGAACACCGGGGAGCTGGTTTTTT.

In this sample, this clonotype turned up many times. This chain uses TRBV5-5 with TRBJ1-1, with 8 bases fitting TRBD1. Per the germline V gene, CDR1 is SGHKS and CDR2 is YYEKEE (reference sequence). The CDR3 extends over 15 amino acids. J lost 5 bases, V lost 3 bases, and 9 bases had no gene match. CDR3 DNA sequence: TGTGCCAGCAGCTCCTTATCAGGGGGCGGGACTGAAGCTTTCTTT. Translated, it gives CASSSLSGGGTEAFF.

This clonotype appeared many times. The chain combines TRBV24-1 with TRBJ2-3; 7 bases are shared with TRBD1. J was trimmed by 6 bases and V by 7 bases; bases with no gene match: 12. This CDR3 has 15 amino acids. Germline CDR1 is KGHDR and CDR2 is SFDVKD. The CDR3 protein is CATSLTGDGADTQYF. The DNA for the CDR3 is TGTGCCACCAGCTTAACAGGGGATGGAGCGGATACGCAGTATTTT.

This clonotype was counted at least ten times. A much larger clone differs from this one at a single base, so this may be a read error. The rearrangement links TRBV7-8 to TRBJ2-2; 12 nucleotides match TRBD1. CDR1 and CDR2 (germline): SGHVS, FQNEAQ. The CDR3 runs 15 residues. CDR3 region: CANSLVGQGARELFF. DNA of the CDR3: TGTGCCAACAGCTTAGTGGGACAGGGGGCCCGGGAGCTGTTTTTT.

This clonotype was counted between two and nine times. This CDR3 is CSARVWASGPYNEQFF. The CDR3, as DNA: TGCAGTGCTAGAGTATGGGCTAGCGGGCCATACAATGAGCAGTTCTTC. J is TRBJ2-1 and V is TRBV20-1; 8 positions match TRBD2. Germline CDR1 is DFQATT and CDR2 is SNEGSKA (reference sequence). The length of the CDR3 is 16 residues. V shed 1 base and J 4 bases; nucleotides not matched to a gene: 9.

This chain uses TRBV3-1 with TRBJ2-1; D is ambiguous. The V gene's germline CDR1 is LGHDT and CDR2 YNNKEL (reference sequence). The germline V and J ends were trimmed by 3 bases and 6 bases, with 9 bases remaining between them. This CDR3 spans 13 amino acids. CDR3 protein: CASSHTGGNEQFF. The CDR3 coding sequence is TGTGCCAGCAGCCATACCGGCGGCAATGAGCAGTTCTTC.

This clonotype occurred a few times. The CDR3 is CSPELEGLTEAFF. CDR3 in DNA: TGCAGCCCTGAGTTAGAGGGGTTAACTGAAGCTTTCTTT. The chain has TRBV29-1 and TRBJ1-1; D might be TRBD1 (5 bases). The length of the CDR3 is 13 residues. The ends were cut back, 8 bases at V and 5 bases at J, with 18 bases in the middle. CDR1 and CDR2 (germline): SQVTM, ANQGSEA.

Many counts were recorded for this clonotype. The rearrangement links TRBV6-5 to TRBJ2-1; tentatively, D is TRBD2 (5 bases). V was pared by 4 bases and J by 4 bases, with 14 bases between. The CDR3 covers 15 residues. From germline, CDR1 is MNHEY and CDR2 SVGAGI. The CDR3 DNA sequence: TGTGCCAGCAGTTTACAAGCGGAGCCATACAATGAGCAGTTCTTC. Translated: CASSLQAEPYNEQFF.

This chain connects TRBV19 to TRBJ2-1; D is perhaps TRBD2 (6 bases). Germline-derived CDR1 and CDR2 are LNHDA and SQIVND (reference sequence). Trimming shortened V by 0 bases and J by 6 bases, and 12 bases separated the two germline ends. This CDR3 spans 15 amino acids. The CDR3 region is CASSIDGGTANEQFF. The CDR3 bases are TGTGCCAGTAGTATAGACGGGGGTACGGCCAATGAGCAGTTCTTC. Full variable domain (rest looked up from reference TRBV19 and TRBJ2-1): DGGITQSPKYLFRKEGQNVTLSCEQNLNHDAMYWYRQDPGQGLRLIYYSQIVNDFQKGDIAEGYSVSREKKESFPLTVTSAQKNPTAFYLCASSIDGGTANEQFFGPGTRLTVL.

The chain carries TRBV23-1 and TRBJ2-3; perhaps TRBD2 as D (8 bases). TRBV23-1 counts as an open reading frame of uncertain function. This CDR3 contains 18 residues. V was trimmed by 0 bases and J by 4 bases, leaving 20 bases between them. In DNA form, the CDR3 reads TGCGCCAGCAGTCAATCCCCCACTAGCGGAGGGGGCGCAGATACGCAGTATTTT. Translated: CASSQSPTSGGGADTQYF.

This clonotype has ten or more counts. The CDR3: CASRHRPGVFTDTQYF. The CDR3 DNA is TGTGCCAGTAGACACCGACCGGGGGTATTCACAGATACGCAGTATTTT. The J gene is TRBJ2-3, the V gene TRBV19; possible D gene TRBD2, 6 bases. Germline V gives CDR1 LNHDA, CDR2 SQIVND (reference sequence). Trimming cost V 6 bases and J 2 bases, with 18 bases left between them. The CDR3 sequence is 16 residues long. The complete variable domain, with remaining parts taken from reference TRBV19 and TRBJ2-3, reads DGGITQSPKYLFRKEGQNVTLSCEQNLNHDAMYWYRQDPGQGLRLIYYSQIVNDFQKGDIAEGYSVSREKKESFPLTVTSAQKNPTAFYLCASRHRPGVFTDTQYFGPGTRLTVL.

The sample holds many counts of this clonotype. The chain combines TRBV3-1 with TRBJ1-5; D is undetermined. Germline CDR1 LGHDT, CDR2 YNNKEL (reference sequence). Trimming removed 3 bases at V and 6 bases at J, with 6 bases between. CDR3 length: 12 amino acids. The CDR3 reads CASSHLGQPQHF. DNA of the CDR3: TGTGCCAGCAGCCATTTAGGTCAGCCCCAGCATTTT.

The table lists this clonotype with a few counts. This chain links TRBV13 with TRBJ1-6; 7 positions match TRBD1. The CDR3 spans 15 residues. V trimming: 5 bases; J trimming: 7 bases; junction bases outside the gene matches: 8. CDR1 PRHDT and CDR2 FYEKMQ come from the germline V gene (reference sequence). The CDR3 region has the DNA TGTGCCAGCAGCCCACCCGGGACAGTCAATTCACCCCTCCACTTT. Residues: CASSPPGTVNSPLHF.

This clonotype was detected ten times or more. V gene TRBV5-5 combines with J gene TRBJ1-5; TRBD1 might be the D (6 bases). The CDR3 is 14 residues long. V lost 0 bases and J 5 bases, leaving 9 bases between the germline ends. Germline assignment: CDR1 SGHKS and CDR2 YYEKEE (reference sequence). The CDR3 spells CASSLEQGHQPQHF. CDR3 DNA: TGTGCCAGCAGCTTGGAACAGGGCCATCAGCCCCAGCATTTT.

This clonotype came up many times. The chain has TRBV5-1 and TRBJ2-6; possibly TRBD1 for D (6 bases). Germline V gene sequence: CDR1 SGHRS, CDR2 YFSETQ. V was pared by 4 bases and J by 1 base, with 6 bases between. The CDR3 covers 14 residues. The CDR3 here is CASSTGSGANVLTF. The DNA for the CDR3 is TGCGCCAGCAGCACAGGGTCTGGGGCCAACGTCCTGACTTTC.

Comments on this clonotype: A much bigger clone sits one base away, suggesting this may be a read error. The rearrangement uses TRBV20-1 and TRBJ1-2; no reliable D call. The germline V gene has CDR1 DFQATT and CDR2 SNEGSKA (reference sequence). This CDR3 is built from 11 residues. CDR3 nucleotide sequence: TGCTGTGCTAGCTGGGGCTATGGCTACACCTTC. Its translation is CCASWGYGYTF.

This rearrangement joins TRBV21-1 to TRBJ2-1; the table names TRBD1, a call not compared with the DNA. TRBV21-1 is listed as a pseudogene. The CDR3 totals 14 residues. Here the CDR3 DNA reads TGTGCCAGCAGCAAACTACAGGGTCGGCATGAGCAGTTCTTC. This sequence encodes CASSKLQGRHEQFF.

This clonotype has more than one count but fewer than ten. V usage is TRBV20-1 and J usage is TRBJ2-3; unclear D gene. The germline gives CDR1 DFQATT, CDR2 SNEGSKA (reference sequence). V dropped 3 bases and J dropped 2 bases, with 9 bases sitting between them. The CDR3 runs to 13 residues. The CDR3 spells CSASPQNTDTQYF. DNA of the CDR3: TGCAGTGCTAGCCCCCAGAACACAGATACGCAGTATTTT.

This clonotype was recorded many times. This chain uses TRBV20-1 with TRBJ2-1; 14 positions agree with TRBD2. CDR1 DFQATT and CDR2 SNEGSKA come from the germline V gene (reference sequence). This CDR3 is 14 amino acids long. With 5 bases clipped from V and 12 bases from J, the junction kept 9 bases outside the gene matches. This chain's CDR3 is CSAERLAGGRWQFF. Here the CDR3 DNA reads TGCAGTGCTGAGCGACTAGCGGGAGGGCGATGGCAGTTCTTC.

The chain employs TRBV6-5 and TRBJ2-7; D may be TRBD2 (5 bases). V was pared by 3 bases and J by 1 base, with 13 bases between. The CDR3 is made up of 15 amino acids. CDR1 is MNHEY, CDR2 SVGAGI, per germline. The CDR3 coding sequence is TGTGCCAGCAGTTATACTGGCGGGTCATCCTACGAGCAGTACTTC. Its protein is CASSYTGGSSYEQYF.

There are a few counts of this clonotype. The genes are TRBV20-1 and TRBJ1-1, with TRBD1 matching 7 bases. The CDR3 consists of 17 residues. Germline V gives CDR1 DFQATT, CDR2 SNEGSKA (reference sequence). V trimming: 3 bases; J trimming: 1 base; junction bases outside the gene matches: 14. CDR3 protein: CSARGLGGAKGNTEAFF. The DNA of the CDR3 is TGCAGTGCTAGGGGTTTAGGGGGCGCGAAGGGGAACACTGAAGCTTTCTTT.